Listed here is a single T cell receptor (beta chain). Its antigen remains unknown. Donors counted as nominally healthy when sampled, yet unrecorded immune exposures were likely. PCR employed 60 Vbeta and 13 Jbeta primers. Using immunoSEQ multiplex PCR, the repertoire was profiled, and TCRdb retains in-frame clones only, with some absent. The sample contains over 130,000 clones, roughly 80% of which appear only once. The sample comes from a study of cytomegalovirus exposure and HLA in healthy donors. On the study more broadly: In a previous analysis, approximately 110 million unique TCR beta sequences were found from approximately 180 million T cells.

Points from the study as a whole: In vitro experiments confirmed that three CMV-associated chains were specific for CMV antigens. Among CMV-associated TCR beta chains, most appeared HLA-restricted in a later analysis.

Trimming shortened V by 5 bases and J by 8 bases, and 7 bases separated the two germline ends. Germline CDR1 GTSNPN, CDR2 SVGIG (reference sequence). CDR3 length equals 11 residues. The sequenced sample was PBMCs. The J gene is TRBJ1-6, the V gene TRBV30; no definite D call. This sequence was found in a female donor in good health and CMV-seronegative. CDR3 DNA sequence: TGTGCCTGGGGGCGGGATTCACCCCTCCACTTT. Amino acid sequence: CAWGRDSPLHF.